These T cell receptor beta chains were read from a single sample in a study of OX40 agonist ivuxolimab in advanced cancers. Profiling relied on immunoSEQ multiplex PCR, and the TCRdb table lists in-frame clones only, not all of them. Of tens of thousands of clones listed, roughly 90% are singletons. Here the sequenced sample was CD4+ or CD8+ T cells sorted from blood, taken in a trial of the OX40 agonist ivuxolimab. The receptors derive from an adult with an advanced solid tumor such as melanoma, head and neck, liver or kidney cancer. Both conserved end residues are part of each CDR3. A D gene is named only where the DNA matches it firmly.

>TRBV7-9|TRBD2|TRBJ2-5
TGTGCCAGCAGCCCGGGGGGGGGAGGAGACCAAGAGACCCAGTACTTC
CASSPGGGGDQETQYF
>TRBV5-6|-|TRBJ2-7
TGTGCCAGCAGCTTAGTCGCCAGCTCCTCCTACGAGCAGTACTTC
CASSLVASSSYEQYF
>TRBV12-5|-|TRBJ2-1
TGTGCTAGTGCTCTTTCGGACATTCTCAATGAGCAGTTCTTC
CASALSDILNEQFF
>TRBV27|-|TRBJ1-1
TGTGCCAGCAGTTGGGGCTTGAACACTGAAGCTTTCTTT
CASSWGLNTEAFF
>TRBV19|-|TRBJ1-3
TGTGCCAGTACCCGCGGACGTTTACTCTCTGGAAACACCATATATTTT
CASTRGRLLSGNTIYF
>TRBV7-9|TRBD1|TRBJ2-7
TGTGCCAGCAGCCCACCGGGACAGGCTTACGAGCAGTACTTC
CASSPPGQAYEQYF
>TRBV6-1|-|TRBJ2-5
TGTGCCAGCAGTGGCGACAGGAACCAAGAGACCCAGTACTTC
CASSGDRNQETQYF
>TRBV5-4|-|TRBJ1-2
TGTGCCAGCAGCTTGGGAGGCTTGGAAGGCTACACCTTC
CASSLGGLEGYTF
>TRBV7-9|TRBD1|TRBJ2-2
TGTGCCAGCAGCGTAACAGGGGGGAACACCGGGGAGCTGTTTTTT
CASSVTGGNTGELFF
>TRBV7-9|TRBD1|TRBJ2-7
TGTGCCAGCAGCCTAGGACAGGGGGCTAACTACGAGCAGTACTTC
CASSLGQGANYEQYF
>TRBV7-8|-|TRBJ1-6
TGTGCCAGCAGCTTAGCGGGCACCTCCTATAATTCACCCCTCCACTTT
CASSLAGTSYNSPLHF